Below are 32 T cell receptor beta chains sequenced from a single sample in a study of T cells in women clearing cervical HPV infection. Repertoires were generated with immunoSEQ multiplex PCR, while TCRdb's copy carries only in-frame clones and drops some. This sample's clone table lists about 48,000 clones. The specimen was blood buffy coat. These TCRs come from a woman between 18 and 75 years old with a cervical HPV16 infection that either progressed to CIN3+ or cleared (not recorded which).

Turning to this clone: The CDR3 end is not reached by the read, which stops 3 residues before it; the germline J gene fills it in. The gene calls are TRBV20-1 and TRBJ1-5, with 7 bases fitting TRBD1. Trimming cost V 5 bases and J 0 bases; bases outside gene matches: 1. Germline V CDR1 and CDR2: DFQATT, SNEGSKA (reference sequence). The CDR3 has 13 amino acids. CDR3 DNA (partial): TGCAGTGCTTGGGACAGTAGCAATCAGCCC. Translating it yields CSAWDSSNQP. The complete CDR3 protein is CSAWDSSNQPQHF.

About this clone itself: The read ends 3 residues early relative to the CDR3; the germline J gene fills the gap. This chain links TRBV19 with TRBJ1-2, with D perhaps TRBD1 (6 bases). Trimming shortened V by 4 bases and J by 4 bases, and 16 bases separated the two germline ends. The CDR3 covers 15 residues. The germline V gene has CDR1 LNHDA and CDR2 SQIVND (reference sequence). CDR3 protein: CASSTPDRSLYGYTF. Partial CDR3 DNA: TGTGCCAGTAGTACCCCGGACAGATCACTCTATGGC.

A word on this clone: The CDR3 extends 3 residues past the end of the read, so its final part is completed from the germline J gene. V and J are TRBV20-1 and TRBJ1-1, with 10 bases matching TRBD1. This CDR3 contains 14 residues. V gave up 3 bases and J gave up 5 bases; unmatched junction bases: 6. CDR1 and CDR2 from the germline V gene are DFQATT and SNEGSKA (reference sequence). The CDR3 reads CSASLPDRGTEAFF. The CDR3 DNA, read in part, is TGCAGTGCTAGTTTACCGGACAGGGGGACTGAA.

In regard to this clone: Read coverage stops 3 residues before the CDR3 terminus; the germline J gene supplies the remainder. Other DNA sequences in this sample translate to the same CDR3. V usage is TRBV7-2 and J usage is TRBJ1-3, with TRBD1 as a possible D gene (5 bases). This CDR3 spans 14 amino acids. V lost 5 bases and J 2 bases, leaving 10 bases between the germline ends. The germline gives CDR1 SGHTA, CDR2 FQGNSA. The CDR3 here is CASSLRGAGNTIYF. CDR3 bases read: TGTGCCAGCAGCCTCCGGGGGGCTGGAAACACC.

Worth noting for this clone: The CDR3 end is not reached by the read, which stops 3 residues before it; the germline J gene fills it in. The chain links TRBV5-6 to TRBJ2-1; 7 positions agree with TRBD2. The germline V gene has CDR1 SGHDT and CDR2 YYEEEE. V gave up 3 bases and J gave up 7 bases; unmatched junction bases: 4. This CDR3 spans 13 amino acids. CDR3 region: CASSWGGVNEQFF. The CDR3 DNA, read in part, is TGTGCCAGCAGCTGGGGAGGGGTGAATGAG.

About this clone: The sequenced fragment ends 3 residues before the CDR3 boundary, so the rest is inferred from the germline J gene. The rearrangement joins TRBV20-1 to TRBJ2-3, with 11 bases identical to TRBD2. This CDR3 region has 15 residues. Trimming at V came to 3 bases and at J to 6 bases, leaving 8 bases not matched to a gene. The V gene's germline CDR1 is DFQATT and CDR2 SNEGSKA (reference sequence). CDR3 residues: CSASISGGASDTQYF. The CDR3 DNA, read in part, is TGCAGTGCTAGCATTAGCGGGGGGGCATCGGATACG.

In the case of this clone: With the read ending 3 residues before the CDR3 end, the germline J gene is used to fill in that end. The chain carries TRBV30 and TRBJ1-4; D possibly corresponds to TRBD1 (5 bases). The CDR3 extends over 15 amino acids. V gave up 5 bases and J gave up 2 bases, with 15 bases separating them. Germline assignment: CDR1 GTSNPN and CDR2 SVGIG (reference sequence). This CDR3 reads CAWQPRQRTNEKLFF. Partial CDR3 DNA: TGTGCCTGGCAACCTAGACAGAGGACTAATGAAAAA.

Points on this clone: The CDR3 end falls 3 residues outside the read, so it is completed with the germline J gene. The chain employs TRBV5-6 and TRBJ1-2; TRBD1 agrees at 9 bases. This CDR3 contains 15 residues. Germline lookup yields CDR1 SGHDT and CDR2 YYEEEE. The CDR3 sequence is CASSFRDRDAGGYTF. The CDR3 bases that were read are TGTGCCAGCAGCTTCCGGGACAGGGACGCGGGAGGC.

As to this clone: The read ends 3 residues early relative to the CDR3; the germline J gene fills the gap. V is TRBV10-3 and J is TRBJ1-4; TRBD1 agrees at 8 bases. Losses at the gene ends were 0 bases for V and 0 bases for J; bases not matched to a gene: 0. The CDR3 sequence is 16 residues long. From germline, CDR1 is ENHRY and CDR2 SYGVKD. Partial CDR3 DNA: TGTGCCATCAGTGAGTCACAGGGGGCAACTAATGAAAAA. As protein: CAISESQGATNEK. The CDR3 in its entirety is CAISESQGATNEKLFF.

For this clone: The read finishes 3 residues shy of the CDR3 end, and the germline J gene is used to complete it. The chain employs TRBV19 and TRBJ1-2, with D perhaps TRBD1 (5 bases). Germline CDR1 and CDR2: LNHDA and SQIVND (reference sequence). This CDR3 has 12 residues. The CDR3 bases that were read are TGTGCCAGTAGTATATGGGGGGACGGC. It specifies CASSIWGDG. The full-length CDR3 reads as CASSIWGDGYTF.

In the case of this clone: Coverage ceases 3 residues before the CDR3 finishes, and the germline J gene fills in the end. This chain connects TRBV5-4 to TRBJ2-3, with D possibly being TRBD2 (6 bases). The CDR3 spans 14 residues. Per germline, CDR1 SGHNT and CDR2 YYREEE (reference sequence). V lost 1 base and J lost 4, with 10 bases in between. CDR3 DNA, as far as it was read: TGTGCCAGCAGCTTGACTAGCCAACCAGATACG. It specifies CASSLTSQPDT. The entire CDR3 protein is CASSLTSQPDTQYF.

The covered CDR3 bases are TGTGCCAGCAGCCCCCAGGGGCCCAGCACTGAA. It translates to CASSPQGPSTE. The whole CDR3 reads CASSPQGPSTEAFF. The genes are TRBV7-9 and TRBJ1-1; the D gene is possibly TRBD1 (6 bases). The sequenced fragment ends 3 residues before the CDR3 boundary, so the rest is inferred from the germline J gene. CDR3 size: 14 residues. Germline V gives CDR1 SEHNR, CDR2 FQNEAQ (reference sequence). V was cut by 5 bases and J by 4 bases, with 14 bases left in between. The entire variable domain, with the rest obtained from reference TRBV7-9 and TRBJ1-1, is as follows: DTGVSQNPRHKITKRGQNVTFRCDPISEHNRLYWYRQTLGQGPEFLTYFQNEAQLEKSRLLSDRFSAERPKGSFSTLEIQRTEQGDSAMYLCASSPQGPSTEAFFGQGTRLTVV.

CDR3 DNA, as far as it was read: TGCGCCAGCAGCTTGGCCGCTAGCGGGAGTCAAGAGACC. This encodes CASSLAASGSQET. The CDR3 in full is CASSLAASGSQETQYF. The chain couples TRBV5-1 to TRBJ2-5, with 10 bases lining up with TRBD2. The read ends 3 residues before the CDR3 terminus; that terminus is restored from the germline J gene. The CDR3 is 16 amino acids. CDR1 is SGHRS, CDR2 YFSETQ, per germline. With V trimmed by 0 bases and J by 2 bases, 4 bases remained unmatched.

For this clone: The CDR3 extends 3 residues past the end of the read, so its final part is completed from the germline J gene. The chain couples TRBV20-1 to TRBJ2-7, with TRBD1 identical over 7 bases. V trimming: 5 bases; J trimming: 2 bases; junction bases outside the gene matches: 18. Germline V gives CDR1 DFQATT, CDR2 SNEGSKA (reference sequence). This CDR3 region has 17 residues. CDR3 DNA, as far as it was read: TGCAGTGCTGGACCGGGACAGACCATAATGGGGGCCTACGAG. Amino acid sequence: CSAGPGQTIMGAYE. The full CDR3 sequence reads CSAGPGQTIMGAYEQYF.

This CDR3 reads CSARLGQLGNTIYF. CDR3 DNA (partial): TGCAGTGCTAGGTTGGGACAGCTTGGAAACACC. This chain joins TRBV20-1 and TRBJ1-3, with 7 bases lining up with TRBD1. The read ends 3 residues before the CDR3 terminus; that terminus is restored from the germline J gene. J gave up 3 bases and V 3 bases, and 5 bases lay outside the gene matches. This CDR3 has 14 residues. The germline V gene encodes CDR1 DFQATT and CDR2 SNEGSKA (reference sequence).

Remarks on this clone: The sequenced fragment ends 3 residues before the CDR3 boundary, so the rest is inferred from the germline J gene. The rearrangement joins TRBV20-1 to TRBJ2-1, with 16 positions matching TRBD2. Germline V gene lookup returns CDR1 DFQATT and CDR2 SNEGSKA (reference sequence). V dropped 5 bases and J dropped 1; count of bases not matched to a gene: 8. This CDR3 region has 18 residues. The CDR3 region is CSARGGLAGGSSYNEQFF. The sequenced part of the CDR3 DNA is TGCAGTGCTCGTGGGGGACTAGCGGGAGGGAGTTCCTACAATGAG.

CDR3 in amino acids: CATRSVRNEKLFF. The sequenced CDR3 bases are TGTGCCACCCGGTCGGTACGTAATGAAAAA. The chain couples TRBV15 to TRBJ1-4; D not certain. The read ends 3 residues early relative to the CDR3; the germline J gene fills the gap. This CDR3 is 13 amino acids long. In germline, CDR1 is LNHNV, CDR2 YYDKDF (reference sequence). V was trimmed by 8 bases and J by 4 bases, leaving 11 bases between them.

With regard to this clone: The CDR3 end lies 3 residues beyond the end of the read and is filled in from the germline J gene. The chain employs TRBV5-6 and TRBJ2-7; D is uncertain. V was clipped by 4 bases and J by 1 base, with 6 bases between them. Looked up from germline, CDR1 is SGHDT and CDR2 is YYEEEE. This CDR3 contains 12 residues. The sequenced part of the CDR3 DNA is TGTGCCAGCAGCGTAATTTCCTACGAG. Translation gives CASSVISYE. The entire CDR3 protein is CASSVISYEQYF.

Note on this clone: The read is 3 residues too short to cover the CDR3 end, so that end is filled in from the germline J gene. The chain combines TRBV5-1 with TRBJ2-1; 11 positions agree with TRBD2. The V segment lost 1 base and the J segment 6 bases; nucleotides outside the gene matches: 0. The CDR3 consists of 14 residues. CDR1 is SGHRS, CDR2 YFSETQ, per germline. CDR3 residues: CASSLTSGSNEQFF. The part of the CDR3 DNA that was read is TGCGCCAGCAGCTTGACTAGCGGGAGCAATGAG.

A word on this clone: The read is 3 residues too short to cover the CDR3 end, so that end is filled in from the germline J gene. The rearrangement links TRBV20-1 to TRBJ1-2, with D perhaps TRBD1 (6 bases). The length of the CDR3 is 14 residues. Trimming removed 2 bases from V and 2 bases from J, with 12 bases in between. Germline-derived CDR1 and CDR2 are DFQATT and SNEGSKA (reference sequence). Partial CDR3 DNA: TGCAGTGCTAGAAAAAACAGGGCCAACTATGGC. This translates into CSARKNRANYG. The entire CDR3 protein is CSARKNRANYGYTF.

On this clone itself: The DNA ends 3 residues before the CDR3 does, and the rest of the CDR3 is filled in from the germline J gene. The chain uses TRBV19 and TRBJ1-5; D is unclear. Germline loops: CDR1 LNHDA, CDR2 SQIVND (reference sequence). The CDR3 runs to 15 residues. V lost 3 bases to trimming and J lost 5 bases, with 14 bases between them. Incomplete CDR3 DNA: TGTGCCAGTAGTATTCAACCGGTTTTCGATCAGCCC. As protein: CASSIQPVFDQP. Given in full, the CDR3 is CASSIQPVFDQPQHF.

Points on this clone: From the germline J gene comes the end of the CDR3, since the read stops 3 residues before it. This rearrangement joins TRBV5-1 to TRBJ2-3, with D perhaps matching TRBD1 (5 bases). Germline loops: CDR1 SGHRS, CDR2 YFSETQ. The CDR3 spans 13 residues. The V and J ends lost 2 bases and 3 bases respectively, with 7 bases between them. Incomplete CDR3 DNA: TGCGCCAGCAGCTTCAGGGTGACAGATACG. Translation gives CASSFRVTDT. The CDR3 reads in full as CASSFRVTDTQYF.

Of note for this clone: The sequence runs out 3 residues before the end of the CDR3; the remainder is reconstructed from the germline J gene. This chain joins TRBV20-1 and TRBJ2-3, with 12 bases that match TRBD2. The CDR3 loop spans 15 amino acids. J gave up 4 bases and V 5 bases, and 7 bases lay outside the gene matches. CDR1 and CDR2 from the germline V gene are DFQATT and SNEGSKA (reference sequence). CDR3 DNA, as far as it was read: TGCAGTGCTCCCATCACTAGCGGGAGGCCAGATACG. This encodes CSAPITSGRPDT. The whole CDR3 protein is CSAPITSGRPDTQYF.

Notes on this clone: The observed sequence ends 3 residues before the CDR3 terminus, with the missing tail filled in from the germline J gene. V is TRBV5-1 and J is TRBJ2-3; 7 bases fit TRBD2. Germline lookup yields CDR1 SGHRS and CDR2 YFSETQ. V lost 0 bases and J lost 5; bases outside the gene matches: 9. CDR3 length equals 16 residues. CDR3 bases read: TGCGCCAGCAGCTTGGTGATAGCGGGCTCAGGAGATACG. It specifies CASSLVIAGSGDT. The CDR3 in full is CASSLVIAGSGDTQYF.

Note on this clone: One end of the junction does not line up with germline, which may come from a read error. The read ends 3 residues before the CDR3 terminus; that terminus is restored from the germline J gene. The chain carries TRBV7-9 and TRBJ2-3; 7 bases map to TRBD1. The CDR3 is 14 residues long. Germline values: CDR1 SEHNR, CDR2 FQNEAQ (reference sequence). The CDR3 sequence is CASSLDRGTGTQYF. The sequenced part of the CDR3 DNA is TGTGCCAGCAGCTTAGACAGGGGCACAGGTACG.

To note about this clone: Read coverage stops 3 residues before the CDR3 terminus; the germline J gene supplies the remainder. This chain joins TRBV5-4 and TRBJ1-1, with D possibly TRBD1 on 6 matching bases. Trimming pared 6 bases from V and 2 bases from J, leaving 17 bases between. Germline CDR1 reads SGHNT; CDR2 reads YYREEE (reference sequence). The CDR3 has 15 amino acids. Partial CDR3 DNA: TGTGCCAGCACCGACGGGCAGACAGGAAACACTGAA. Its protein product is CASTDGQTGNTE. In full, the CDR3 is CASTDGQTGNTEAFF.

The sequenced CDR3 bases are TGTGCCAGCACCGAGACGGGGTTGGAGACC. This sequence encodes CASTETGLET. The full CDR3 protein reads CASTETGLETQYF. The rearrangement joins TRBV2 to TRBJ2-5, with D tentatively TRBD2 (5 bases). The CDR3 end lies 3 residues beyond the end of the read and is filled in from the germline J gene. Germline lookup yields CDR1 SNHLY and CDR2 FYNNEI. CDR3 length: 13 amino acids. The V and J ends lost 7 bases and 5 bases respectively, with 14 bases between them.

As to this clone: The read falls 3 residues short of the CDR3 end, and the missing part is taken from the germline J gene. The J gene is TRBJ1-5, the V gene TRBV2; no firm D call. V shed 5 bases and J shed 6 bases, with 14 bases lying between them. CDR1 is SNHLY, CDR2 FYNNEI, per germline. The CDR3 runs 14 residues. CDR3 bases read: TGTGCCAGCAGTAGAATAACGGGGAGTCAGCCC. Translation gives CASSRITGSQP. In full, the CDR3 reads CASSRITGSQPQHF.

Concerning this clone itself: The CDR3 end is not reached by the read, which stops 3 residues before it; the germline J gene fills it in. This chain connects TRBV6-2 or TRBV6-3 to TRBJ1-2, with a possible D match to TRBD1 (5 bases). Germline V gene lookup returns CDR1 MNHEY and CDR2 SVGEGT. CDR3 length: 13 residues. CDR3 bases read: TGTGCCAGCGGAAGCGGGCAGGGCAAGGGC. Translating gives CASGSGQGKG. The whole CDR3 sequence is CASGSGQGKGYTF.

Concerning this clone itself: The CDR3 goes on 3 residues after the read ends, and that part is filled in from the germline J gene. The rearrangement joins TRBV11-2 to TRBJ1-2; D call uncertain. Germline CDR1 reads SGHAT; CDR2 reads FQNNGV. The CDR3 length is 12 residues. The germline V and J ends were trimmed by 2 bases and 2 bases, with 3 bases remaining between them. This chain's CDR3 is CASSLSNYGYTF. CDR3 bases read: TGTGCCAGCAGCTTATCGAACTATGGC. The full variable domain, completed using reference TRBV11-2 and TRBJ1-2, is EAGVAQSPRYKIIEKRQSVAFWCNPISGHATLYWYQQILGQGPKLLIQFQNNGVVDDSQLPKDRFSAERLKGVDSTLKIQPAKLEDSAVYLCASSLSNYGYTFGSGTRLTVV.

CDR3 region: CASSPPGGEQFF. The sequenced part of the CDR3 DNA is TGTGCCAGCAGCCCCCCGGGTGGTGAG. The J gene is TRBJ2-1, the V gene TRBV7-9, with unresolved D. The read stops 3 residues short of the end of the CDR3; the missing end is completed from the germline J gene. The V gene's germline CDR1 is SEHNR and CDR2 FQNEAQ (reference sequence). The CDR3 covers 12 residues. V lost 5 bases and J lost 9, with 11 bases in between.

Comments on this clone: The read is 3 residues too short to cover the CDR3 end, so that end is filled in from the germline J gene. This rearrangement joins TRBV20-1 to TRBJ2-7; tentative D call: TRBD2 (5 bases). The germline V gene has CDR1 DFQATT and CDR2 SNEGSKA (reference sequence). There are 12 residues in the CDR3. V gave up 6 bases and J gave up 4 bases, with 13 bases separating them. CDR3 DNA, as far as it was read: TGCAGTGCGGATCCCAGAGGGTACGAG. This codes for CSADPRGYE. The whole CDR3 region reads CSADPRGYEQYF.